These T cell receptor beta chains were read from a single sample in a study of response to subunit inactivated influenza vaccine. In TCRdb, the RT-PCR reads were re-called with MiXCR into one record per CDR3 protein. The sample lists roughly 760,000 distinct CDR3 sequences; 21% were seen once. The sample in question was PBMCs from blood, obtained around 5 days after vaccination. The receptors derive from a man aged 45-65 years who received an inactivated influenza vaccine. The CDR3 runs from the conserved cysteine through the conserved F or W. D genes are given only for firm matches. Clone size is given for some rows only: seen once, a few or many times, or a class if the clone is expanded.

DNA: TGCAGCTCACAGAGGGACACAGATACGCAGTATTTT
CDR3: CSSQRDTDTQYF
size: few
D: .
V: TRBV29-1
J: TRBJ2-3

DNA: TGTGCCAGCAGGCTCTCGGCATCGGACGAGCAGTACTTC
CDR3: CASRLSASDEQYF
size: .
D: .
V: TRBV12-3/TRBV12-4
J: TRBJ2-7

DNA: TGTGCCAGCAGCTGGATGACAGGGCTCGTAGAGACCCAGTACTTC
CDR3: CASSWMTGLVETQYF
size: .
D: TRBD1
V: TRBV5-6
J: TRBJ2-5

DNA: TGTGCCAGCAGTTACCCGGGACGGGATCAGCCCCAGCATTTT
CDR3: CASSYPGRDQPQHF
size: .
D: .
V: TRBV6-5
J: TRBJ1-5

DNA: TGTGCCTCTGCACCCGGACAGGACACTGAAGCTTTCTTT
CDR3: CASAPGQDTEAFF
size: .
D: TRBD1
V: TRBV10-3
J: TRBJ1-1

DNA: TGTGCCAGCAGCTTCCCAACAGGGGGCAGAAACACCATATATTTT
CDR3: CASSFPTGGRNTIYF
size: few
D: TRBD1
V: TRBV5-6
J: TRBJ1-3

DNA: TGCGCCAGCAGCCAAGCGGCAGGGTTCTACGAGCAGTACTTC
CDR3: CASSQAAGFYEQYF
size: .
D: .
V: TRBV4-1
J: TRBJ2-7

DNA: TGCGCCAGCAGCCAAGTCAAGGCGAGCTCCTACAATGAGCAGTTCTTC
CDR3: CASSQVKASSYNEQFF
size: few
D: .
V: TRBV4-3
J: TRBJ2-1

DNA: TGCGCCAGCAGCCAAGGTCCGGACAGGGCTGGTCGCCAGTACTTC
CDR3: CASSQGPDRAGRQYF
size: .
D: TRBD1
V: TRBV4-3
J: TRBJ2-7

DNA: TGTGCCAGCAGCCCCACAGGCCGGGGGACCGGGGAGCTGTTTTTT
CDR3: CASSPTGRGTGELFF
size: .
D: .
V: TRBV7-2
J: TRBJ2-2

DNA: TGTGCCAGCAGTGTACAGGGTTCGATTCAGCCCCAGCATTTT
CDR3: CASSVQGSIQPQHF
size: few
D: .
V: TRBV7-2
J: TRBJ1-5

DNA: TGTGCCAGCAGTGGCGAGGGAGAGGGTAATGAGCAGTTCTTC
CDR3: CASSGEGEGNEQFF
size: few
D: .
V: TRBV12-3/TRBV12-4
J: TRBJ2-1

DNA: TGTGCCAGCAGCTTATTGTCGTGGATGGCCGGGGAGCTGTTTTTT
CDR3: CASSLLSWMAGELFF
size: few
D: .
V: TRBV7-9
J: TRBJ2-2

DNA: TGTGCCAGCAGTTACTTACAGGGGGCGAGTACTGAAGCTTTCTTT
CDR3: CASSYLQGASTEAFF
size: .
D: TRBD1
V: TRBV6-5
J: TRBJ1-1

DNA: TGTGCCTGGAGCAGGGTCCACGAGCAGTACTTC
CDR3: CAWSRVHEQYF
size: .
D: .
V: TRBV30
J: TRBJ2-7

DNA: TGTGCCAGCAGTTTAAGCGGGATAGCCAAAAACATTCAGTACTTC
CDR3: CASSLSGIAKNIQYF
size: .
D: TRBD2
V: TRBV12-3/TRBV12-4
J: TRBJ2-4

DNA: TGTGCCAGCAGTTACGCCCAGAGCTATGGCTACACCTTC
CDR3: CASSYAQSYGYTF
size: .
D: .
V: TRBV6-5
J: TRBJ1-2

DNA: TGCAGTGCTAGAGAAGTGGGACGGCTCTTTGATACGCAGTATTTT
CDR3: CSAREVGRLFDTQYF
size: few
D: .
V: TRBV20-1
J: TRBJ2-3

DNA: TGTGCCAGCAGTTTAACTACTAGTAAAGAGACCCAGTACTTC
CDR3: CASSLTTSKETQYF
size: many
D: .
V: TRBV12-3/TRBV12-4
J: TRBJ2-5

DNA: TGTGCCAGCAGCGGGGGACTTGACAATGAGCAGTTCTTC
CDR3: CASSGGLDNEQFF
size: .
D: .
V: TRBV9
J: TRBJ2-1

DNA: TGTGCCAGCAGTCGCCCGGGCTCTGGAAACACCATATATTTT
CDR3: CASSRPGSGNTIYF
size: .
D: .
V: TRBV7-2
J: TRBJ1-3

DNA: TGTGCCAGCAGCCGCTCGGGATACGGGGAAGATACGCAGTATTTT
CDR3: CASSRSGYGEDTQYF
size: few
D: .
V: TRBV7-3
J: TRBJ2-3

DNA: TGTGCCAGCAGTGAAGCGCTTCGAGACTTGGCAGGGCAGTACTTC
CDR3: CASSEALRDLAGQYF
size: .
D: .
V: TRBV2
J: TRBJ2-7

DNA: TGCAGCGTTGGTAGGGGGGGCGCGGGATCTGGGGCCAACGTCCTGACTTTC
CDR3: CSVGRGGAGSGANVLTF
size: .
D: .
V: TRBV29-1
J: TRBJ2-6

DNA: TGCAGTGCTAGGGGTTATAGCGGGGGCAACAATGAGCAGTTCTTC
CDR3: CSARGYSGGNNEQFF
size: many
D: TRBD2
V: TRBV20-1
J: TRBJ2-1

DNA: TGTGCCAGCAGCCCAACCAAGACTAGTTTCCACGAGCAGTACTTC
CDR3: CASSPTKTSFHEQYF
size: many
D: .
V: TRBV12-3/TRBV12-4
J: TRBJ2-7

DNA: TGCAGCGTTGAAGAAGGGCTAGCGGGCCGCACAGATACGCAGTATTTT
CDR3: CSVEEGLAGRTDTQYF
size: few
D: TRBD2
V: TRBV29-1
J: TRBJ2-3

DNA: TGCAGTGCTAGAACTAGCGGGAGGAACAATGAGCAGTTCTTC
CDR3: CSARTSGRNNEQFF
size: few
D: TRBD2
V: TRBV20-1
J: TRBJ2-1

DNA: TGTGCCACCAGCAGAGATCCAGGGCCCTCACCCCTCCACTTT
CDR3: CATSRDPGPSPLHF
size: .
D: .
V: TRBV15
J: TRBJ1-6

DNA: TGCAGTGCTGGGACAGGGGAAGTCTATGGCTACACCTTC
CDR3: CSAGTGEVYGYTF
size: few
D: TRBD1
V: TRBV20-1
J: TRBJ1-2

DNA: TGTGCCATCAGCGGACAGGGAGGCTACGAGCAGTACTTC
CDR3: CAISGQGGYEQYF
size: few
D: TRBD1
V: TRBV10-3
J: TRBJ2-7

DNA: TGTGCCTGGAGCCGGGGGCAAGAAGATACGCAGTATTTT
CDR3: CAWSRGQEDTQYF
size: .
D: .
V: TRBV30
J: TRBJ2-3

DNA: TGTGCCAGCAGCTTCACTAGCATGGAGACCCAGTACTTC
CDR3: CASSFTSMETQYF
size: .
D: .
V: TRBV7-2
J: TRBJ2-5

DNA: TGTGCCATCAAGGGACTAGCGGGGGAGTCCACAGATACGCAGTATTTT
CDR3: CAIKGLAGESTDTQYF
size: few
D: TRBD2
V: TRBV10-3
J: TRBJ2-3

DNA: TGTGCCAGCAGCCGTAGCGGGGTGCGAAACGGGGAGCTGTTTTTT
CDR3: CASSRSGVRNGELFF
size: .
D: TRBD2
V: TRBV5-4
J: TRBJ2-2

DNA: TGCGCCAGCAGCCGCGGGGGATCCGAGGAGAATGAGCAGTTCTTC
CDR3: CASSRGGSEENEQFF
size: few
D: TRBD2
V: TRBV5-1
J: TRBJ2-1

DNA: TGTGCCAGCAGCTTAGGGGGACTAGCGAGAAACAATGAGCAGTTCTTC
CDR3: CASSLGGLARNNEQFF
size: .
D: TRBD2
V: TRBV11-2
J: TRBJ2-1

DNA: TGTGCCAGCAGGGACCGGGACAGGGGAATCGATACGCAGTATTTT
CDR3: CASRDRDRGIDTQYF
size: .
D: TRBD1
V: TRBV28
J: TRBJ2-3

DNA: TGTGCCAGCAGCGTAGGGGCAGGCAATCAGCCCCAGCATTTT
CDR3: CASSVGAGNQPQHF
size: .
D: .
V: TRBV9
J: TRBJ1-5

DNA: TGTGCCAGCAGTGACAGGGCGTCCGGGGAGCTGTTTTTT
CDR3: CASSDRASGELFF
size: .
D: .
V: TRBV2
J: TRBJ2-2

DNA: TGTGCCAGCAGCTTAGCGCGGCCGCCAGATACGCAGTATTTT
CDR3: CASSLARPPDTQYF
size: few
D: .
V: TRBV7-2
J: TRBJ2-3

DNA: TGTGCCAGCAGCTTAACTAGAGGTCATGAGCAGTTCTTC
CDR3: CASSLTRGHEQFF
size: many
D: .
V: TRBV7-8
J: TRBJ2-1

DNA: TGCAGTGCTAGAGATCGGAGGGGGATTGAAGAGACCCAGTACTTC
CDR3: CSARDRRGIEETQYF
size: .
D: .
V: TRBV20-1
J: TRBJ2-5

DNA: TGCAGTGCCAGCAACTACGAGCAGTACTTC
CDR3: CSASNYEQYF
size: many
D: .
V: TRBV20-1
J: TRBJ2-7

DNA: TGCAGCGTCTCGACAGGGCAAAGGGAGACCCAGTACTTC
CDR3: CSVSTGQRETQYF
size: .
D: TRBD1
V: TRBV29-1
J: TRBJ2-5

DNA: TGCAGTGCCTTCAACAGGGGTGACCGATTCGTGGACACTGAAGCTTTCTTT
CDR3: CSAFNRGDRFVDTEAFF
size: few
D: TRBD1
V: TRBV20-1
J: TRBJ1-1